One and the same sample provided the 30 T cell receptor beta chains below, sequenced in a study of blood T cell repertoires in COVID-19. TCRdb's copy holds only in-frame clones and misses some; the assay was immunoSEQ multiplex PCR. The sample has roughly 76,000 clones, about four fifths seen once; the top ten hold 15% to 19%. Sample: peripheral blood. Source of these receptors: a human donor in a cohort sampled during active COVID-19.

As regards this clone: This may arise from a read error, as a much more abundant clone is one base away. This chain links TRBV7-9 with TRBJ2-6; D gene unclear. Per germline, CDR1 SEHNR and CDR2 FQNEAQ (reference sequence). Trimming cost V 2 bases and J 2 bases, with 4 bases left between them. CDR3 length: 14 residues. CDR3 region: CASSLLAGANVLTF. CDR3 DNA: TGTGCCAGCAGCTTATTAGCTGGGGCCAACGTCCTGACTTTC.

J is TRBJ2-5 and V is TRBV29-1; tentatively, D is TRBD2 (5 bases). The V gene's germline CDR1 is SQVTM and CDR2 ANQGSEA. The CDR3 has 13 amino acids. The V gene lost 4 bases and the J gene lost 3 bases, with 12 bases spanning the gap. CDR3 coding DNA: TGCAGCGTTGTGCGGGCAGCCGAAGAGACCCAGTACTTC. It yields the protein CSVVRAAEETQYF.

Only one count was recorded for this clone. The chain links TRBV18 to TRBJ1-5; 9 bases agree with TRBD1. Germline-derived CDR1 and CDR2 are KGHSH and LQKENI. The CDR3 length is 14 residues. With 3 bases clipped from V and 4 bases from J, the junction kept 1 base outside the gene matches. CDR3: CASSPDRGNQPQHF. CDR3 in DNA: TGTGCCAGCTCACCTGACAGGGGGAATCAGCCCCAGCATTTT. Based on the CDR3 plus reference TRBV18 and TRBJ1-5, the full variable domain is NAGVMQNPRHLVRRRGQEARLRCSPMKGHSHVYWYRQLPEEGLKFMVYLQKENIIDESGMPKERFSAEFPKEGPSILRIQQVVRGDSAAYFCASSPDRGNQPQHFGDGTRLSIL.

The chain uses TRBV5-1 and TRBJ2-7; D perhaps matches TRBD1 (5 bases). V gave up 0 bases and J gave up 0 bases, with 7 bases separating them. The CDR3 is 14 residues long. Germline CDR1 and CDR2: SGHRS and YFSETQ. The CDR3 bases are TGCGCCAGCAGCTTGGCGACAGACTCCTACGAGCAGTACTTC. It encodes CASSLATDSYEQYF.

The chain uses TRBV29-1 and TRBJ2-5; no definite D call. Germline V lookup: CDR1 SQVTM, CDR2 ANQGSEA. Trimming removed 5 bases at V and 4 bases at J, with 11 bases between. The CDR3 loop spans 12 amino acids. CDR3 sequence (DNA): TGCAGCGTTCTCTATTTTTCAGAGACCCAGTACTTC. This codes for CSVLYFSETQYF.

This clone has just a few counts. The rearrangement links TRBV7-2 to TRBJ2-4, with D perhaps TRBD1 (6 bases). The length of the CDR3 is 16 residues. Trimming shortened V by 5 bases and J by 5 bases, and 19 bases separated the two germline ends. Germline CDR1 and CDR2: SGHTA and FQGNSA. CDR3 in DNA: TGTGCCAGCAGCCCACAGGGAAGGGCCGCCCAAAACATTCAGTACTTC. Its protein is CASSPQGRAAQNIQYF.

The chain employs TRBV10-1 and TRBJ2-1, with D maybe TRBD2 (6 bases). Germline V CDR1 and CDR2: WNHNN, SYGVQD (reference sequence). The CDR3 length is 13 residues. Trimming took 6 bases from V and 4 from J, leaving 10 bases between them. The CDR3: CASSVGSYNEQFF. In DNA, the CDR3 is TGCGCCAGCAGCGTCGGGAGTTACAATGAGCAGTTCTTC.

The chain couples TRBV5-1 to TRBJ2-3; D uncertain. Germline lookup yields CDR1 SGHRS and CDR2 YFSETQ. The CDR3 length is 13 residues. The V end lost 4 bases, the J end lost 2 bases, and 8 bases lay between the germline ends. The CDR3 DNA follows: TGCGCCAGCAGCCCACAAGTCACAGATACGCAGTATTTT. Encoded protein: CASSPQVTDTQYF.

This clone showed up just a few times. The J gene is TRBJ2-7, the V gene TRBV5-1; 7 nucleotides align to TRBD1. Germline loops: CDR1 SGHRS, CDR2 YFSETQ. Trimming at V came to 0 bases and at J to 1 base, leaving 4 bases not matched to a gene. CDR3 size: 15 residues. DNA for the CDR3: TGCGCCAGCAGCTTGGGTCCGGGACAGTCCTACGAGCAGTACTTC. Residues: CASSLGPGQSYEQYF.

The chain is built from TRBV9 and TRBJ2-3, with D uncertain. Trimming took off 4 bases at V and 5 bases at J, with 5 bases between the two ends. CDR3 length: 11 amino acids. Germline loops: CDR1 SGDLS, CDR2 YYNGEE. In nucleotides, the CDR3 is TGTGCCAGCAGCCGAGGAGATACGCAGTATTTT. As protein: CASSRGDTQYF.

The V and J genes are TRBV12-5 and TRBJ2-2, with TRBD1 as a possible D gene (6 bases). Germline values: CDR1 LGHNT, CDR2 FRNRAP. This CDR3 region has 17 residues. V was clipped by 3 bases and J by 5 bases, with 19 bases between them. The CDR3 loop is CASGFSSTGIATGELFF. CDR3 nucleotides: TGTGCTAGTGGTTTCTCATCTACAGGGATAGCGACCGGGGAGCTGTTTTTT.

The gene calls are TRBV28 and TRBJ2-7, with 11 bases lining up with TRBD2. From germline, CDR1 is MDHEN and CDR2 SYDVKM. CDR3 length equals 20 residues. The J segment lost 0 bases and the V segment lost 3 bases, leaving 16 bases of the junction unmatched. CDR3 in amino acids: CASSFPGLAGPTINSYEQYF. DNA for the CDR3: TGTGCCAGCAGTTTCCCTGGACTAGCGGGTCCTACCATAAACTCCTACGAGCAGTACTTC.

This chain joins TRBV19 and TRBJ2-7; 7 bases align to TRBD1. Trimming at V came to 7 bases and at J to 2 bases, leaving 8 bases not matched to a gene. This CDR3 is built from 14 residues. Germline V lookup: CDR1 LNHDA, CDR2 SQIVND (reference sequence). DNA for the CDR3: TGTGCCAGTAAGCCGACAGGGATGACCTACGAGCAGTACTTC. It is translated as CASKPTGMTYEQYF.

The V and J genes are TRBV18 and TRBJ2-7; possible D gene TRBD2, 6 bases. The CDR3 is 15 amino acids. V dropped 3 bases and J dropped 3 bases, with 15 bases sitting between them. The germline CDR1 and CDR2 sequences are KGHSH and LQKENI. For the CDR3, the DNA is TGTGCCAGCTCACCCCCGGGACTCTCTAACTACGAGCAGTACTTC. Its protein is CASSPPGLSNYEQYF.

The chain employs TRBV5-6 and TRBJ2-7, with 11 bases matching TRBD2. J was trimmed by 4 bases and V by 0 bases; bases with no gene match: 12. Per the germline V gene, CDR1 is SGHDT and CDR2 is YYEEEE. The CDR3 contains 18 residues. CDR3 nucleotide sequence: TGTGCCAGCAGCTTGGGCCTAGCGGGAGGAGGAGGGACGTACGAGCAGTACTTC. Protein sequence: CASSLGLAGGGGTYEQYF. Variable domain in full (rest from reference TRBV5-6 and TRBJ2-7): DAGVTQSPTHLIKTRGQQVTLRCSPKSGHDTVSWYQQALGQGPQFIFQYYEEEERQRGNFPDRFSGHQFPNYSSELNVNALLLGDSALYLCASSLGLAGGGGTYEQYFGPGTRLTVT.

On this clone itself: A read error may produce the germline difference seen at one junction end. This chain joins TRBV2 and TRBJ2-1; tentative D call: TRBD1 (6 bases). Per germline, CDR1 SNHLY and CDR2 FYNNEI. The CDR3 has 15 residues. CDR3 protein: CASTEQGSLYNEQFF. The CDR3 DNA follows: TGTGCCAGCACTGAACAGGGATCCCTCTACAATGAGCAGTTCTTC.

This clone was recorded only once. The gene calls are TRBV19 and TRBJ1-2; weak D call: TRBD1 (6 bases). Germline V gene sequence: CDR1 LNHDA, CDR2 SQIVND (reference sequence). This CDR3 is built from 16 residues. V lost 5 bases and J 3 bases, leaving 19 bases between the germline ends. CDR3 in amino acids: CASSPLSGTNDYGYTF. In DNA form, the CDR3 reads TGTGCCAGTAGTCCATTATCCGGGACAAATGACTATGGCTACACCTTC.

The rearrangement uses TRBV5-1 and TRBJ2-7, with a possible D match to TRBD2 (7 bases). Germline V gene sequence: CDR1 SGHRS, CDR2 YFSETQ. This CDR3 is 14 amino acids long. V lost 5 bases and J 5 bases, leaving 17 bases between the germline ends. CDR3 in amino acids: CASSLGGGVNEQYF. The CDR3 DNA follows: TGCGCCAGCAGTTTAGGGGGGGGAGTCAACGAGCAGTACTTC.

The J gene is TRBJ2-7, the V gene TRBV18; TRBD1 agrees at 9 bases. This CDR3 spans 13 amino acids. Germline-derived CDR1 and CDR2 are KGHSH and LQKENI. The trim removed 3 bases at V and 5 bases at J, leaving 2 bases unmatched. Here the CDR3 reads CASSPGTGNEQYF. As DNA, the CDR3 is TGTGCCAGCTCACCCGGGACAGGGAACGAGCAGTACTTC.

V and J are TRBV3-1 (or the pseudogene TRBV3-2) and TRBJ2-7, with D possibly being TRBD1 (6 bases). The CDR3 runs to 15 residues. Germline lookup yields CDR1 LGHDT and CDR2 YNNKEL (reference sequence). V dropped 0 bases and J dropped 2 bases, with 11 bases sitting between them. The DNA of the CDR3 is TGTGCCAGCAGCCAAGATATCCCAGGGGCCTACGAGCAGTACTTC. This gives the protein CASSQDIPGAYEQYF.

J is TRBJ2-2 and V is TRBV12-3 or TRBV12-4; 8 bases match TRBD2. There are 13 residues in the CDR3. Trimming took 3 bases from V and 7 from J; bases not matched to a gene: 1. CDR3 DNA: TGTGCCAGCAGTTTTACTAGCGGCGGGGAGCTGTTTTTT. It specifies CASSFTSGGELFF.

The J gene is TRBJ1-2, the V gene TRBV25-1, with 9 bases fitting TRBD1. There are 14 residues in the CDR3. The V segment lost 4 bases and the J segment 8 bases; nucleotides outside the gene matches: 8. CDR1 is MGHDK, CDR2 SYGVNS, per germline. The CDR3 sequence: CASSGLGTGFGYTF. In DNA, the CDR3 is TGTGCCAGCAGTGGTCTGGGGACAGGGTTCGGCTACACCTTC.

A note on this clone: Sequence at one end of the junction differs from germline and may be a read error. The chain employs TRBV5-1 and TRBJ1-3; perhaps TRBD1 as D (6 bases). The CDR3 runs 15 residues. The V gene's germline CDR1 is SGHRS and CDR2 YFSETQ. The CDR3 DNA is TGCGCCAGCAGCTTGGCAGGGGTTCCTGGTAACACCATATATTTT. It is translated as CASSLAGVPGNTIYF.

The rearrangement joins TRBV5-6 to TRBJ2-6, with unresolved D. Per the germline V gene, CDR1 is SGHDT and CDR2 is YYEEEE. The CDR3 covers 15 residues. V was cut by 0 bases and J by 2 bases, with 6 bases left in between. In DNA form, the CDR3 reads TGTGCCAGCAGCTTGGTTTTAACTGGGGCCAACGTCCTGACTTTC. Translated, it gives CASSLVLTGANVLTF.

CDR3 DNA: TGTGCCAGCAGCTTAGAGGCCACGGGATTTGAGGAGCAGTACTTC. Residues: CASSLEATGFEEQYF. The rearrangement links TRBV11-3 to TRBJ2-7, with a possible D match to TRBD2 (5 bases). Trimming stripped 0 bases from V and 7 bases from J, with 16 bases between. From germline, CDR1 is SGHNT and CDR2 YENEEA. CDR3 size: 15 residues.

The chain links TRBV7-8 to TRBJ2-3, with 9 positions matching TRBD2. V lost 5 bases, J lost 6 bases, and 9 bases stayed unmatched. The CDR3 loop spans 15 amino acids. The germline V gene encodes CDR1 SGHVS and CDR2 FQNEAQ. The CDR3 loop is CASSPRTSVTDTQYF. In nucleotides, the CDR3 is TGTGCCAGCAGCCCCCGGACTAGCGTTACGGATACGCAGTATTTT. Drawing the rest from reference TRBV7-8 and TRBJ2-3, the complete variable domain is GAGVSQSPRYKVAKRGQDVALRCDPISGHVSLFWYQQALGQGPEFLTYFQNEAQLDKSGLPSDRFFAERPEGSVSTLKIQRTQQEDSAVYLCASSPRTSVTDTQYFGPGTRLTVL.

The J gene is TRBJ2-7, the V gene TRBV7-2, with TRBD2 identical over 9 bases. The CDR3 is 15 residues long. After removal of 1 base from V and 2 bases from J, the junction contained 3 bases not matched to a gene. Germline V lookup: CDR1 SGHTA, CDR2 FQGNSA. The CDR3 nucleotides are TGTGCCAGCAGCTTAGGAGGACTAGCGACCTACGAGCAGTACTTC. As protein: CASSLGGLATYEQYF.

This chain uses TRBV20-1 with TRBJ1-4; the D is unclear. Trimming took 3 bases from V and 0 from J, leaving 8 bases between them. This CDR3 has 14 residues. Germline loops: CDR1 DFQATT, CDR2 SNEGSKA (reference sequence). CDR3 sequence: CSASDHATNEKLFF. DNA for the CDR3: TGCAGTGCTAGTGATCATGCAACTAATGAAAAACTGTTTTTT.

This clone has more than one count but fewer than ten. The chain employs TRBV7-9 and TRBJ1-2, with TRBD1 matching 11 bases. The CDR3 loop spans 15 amino acids. Per germline, CDR1 SEHNR and CDR2 FQNEAQ (reference sequence). The ends lost 2 bases at V and 6 bases at J; junction bases unmatched: 5. The CDR3 nucleotides are TGTGCCAGCAGCTTACTGGACAGGGGGCCTGATGGCTACACCTTC. Protein sequence: CASSLLDRGPDGYTF.

This clone occurred many times. The chain joins TRBV29-1 to TRBJ1-2, with D perhaps matching TRBD1 (6 bases). V was shortened by 4 bases and J by 4 bases, with 19 bases between the two germline ends. Germline V gene data show CDR1 as SQVTM and CDR2 as ANQGSEA. The CDR3 contains 15 residues. The CDR3 DNA is TGCAGCGTTGTGGGGAAGGGGGTGGAGGCCTATGGCTACACCTTC. Encoded protein: CSVVGKGVEAYGYTF.